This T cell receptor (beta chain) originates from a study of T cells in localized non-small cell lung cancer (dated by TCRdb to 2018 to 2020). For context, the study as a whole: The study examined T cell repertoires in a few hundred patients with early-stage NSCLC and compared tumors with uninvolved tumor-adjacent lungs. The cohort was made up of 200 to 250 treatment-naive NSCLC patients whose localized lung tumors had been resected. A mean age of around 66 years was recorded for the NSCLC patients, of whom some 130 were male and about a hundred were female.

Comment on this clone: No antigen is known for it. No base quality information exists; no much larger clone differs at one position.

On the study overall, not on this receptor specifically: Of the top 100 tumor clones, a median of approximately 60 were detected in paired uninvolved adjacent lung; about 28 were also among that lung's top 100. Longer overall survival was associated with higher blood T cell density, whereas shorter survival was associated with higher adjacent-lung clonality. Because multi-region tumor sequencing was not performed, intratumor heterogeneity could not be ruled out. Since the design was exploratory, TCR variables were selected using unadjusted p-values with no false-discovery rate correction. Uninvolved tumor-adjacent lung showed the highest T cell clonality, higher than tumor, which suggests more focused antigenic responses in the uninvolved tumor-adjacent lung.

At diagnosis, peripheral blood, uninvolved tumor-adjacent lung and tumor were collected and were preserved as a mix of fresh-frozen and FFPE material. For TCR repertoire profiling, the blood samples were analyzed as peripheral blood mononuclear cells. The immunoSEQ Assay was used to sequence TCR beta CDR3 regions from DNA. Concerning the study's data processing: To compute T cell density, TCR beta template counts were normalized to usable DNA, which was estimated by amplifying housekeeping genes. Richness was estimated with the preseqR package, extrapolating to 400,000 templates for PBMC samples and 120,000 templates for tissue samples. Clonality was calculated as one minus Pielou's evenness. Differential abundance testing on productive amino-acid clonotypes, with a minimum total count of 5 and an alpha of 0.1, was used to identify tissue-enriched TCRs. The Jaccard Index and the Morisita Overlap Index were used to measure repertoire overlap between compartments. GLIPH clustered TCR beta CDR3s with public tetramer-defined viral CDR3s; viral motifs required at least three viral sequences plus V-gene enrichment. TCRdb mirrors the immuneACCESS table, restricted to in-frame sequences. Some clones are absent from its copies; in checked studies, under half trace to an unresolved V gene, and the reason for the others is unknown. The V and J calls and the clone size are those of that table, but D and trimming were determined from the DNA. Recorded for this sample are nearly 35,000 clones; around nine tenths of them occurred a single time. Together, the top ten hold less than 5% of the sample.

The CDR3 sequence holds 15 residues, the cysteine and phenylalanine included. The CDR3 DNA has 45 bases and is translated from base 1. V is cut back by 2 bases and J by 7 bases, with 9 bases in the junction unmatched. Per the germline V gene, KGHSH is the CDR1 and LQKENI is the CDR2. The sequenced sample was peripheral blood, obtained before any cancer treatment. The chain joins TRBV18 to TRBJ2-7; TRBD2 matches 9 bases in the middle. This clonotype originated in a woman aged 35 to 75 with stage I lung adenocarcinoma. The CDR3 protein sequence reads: CASSPTGLASREQYF. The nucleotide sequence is TGTGCCAGCTCACCAACGGGACTAGCATCTCGGGAGCAGTACTTC.